The clone carrying this T cell receptor (beta chain) was detected many times. Antigen unknown. TCRdb independently ran MiXCR on the 5' RACE reads; one entry per CDR3 protein. The data show some 500,000 distinct CDR3 sequences, with more than 9% seen just once and roughly 3% held by the top ten. All donors were healthy, and all were Caucasian. The sample belongs to a study of identical twins. Findings and caveats of the study: Insertion counts were lower in abundant cord blood beta clonotypes, a trend that memory repertoires did not show.

Trimming took off 6 bases at V and 5 bases at J, with 16 bases between the two ends. Germline V gene sequence: CDR1 SGHVS, CDR2 FQNEAQ. The CDR3 totals 14 residues. This sample was shared with a second study, whose subject was yellow fever vaccine responses in identical twins.

This clonotype was sampled from a woman aged 18-35 years in good health. Sample: PBMCs. The chain combines TRBV7-8 with TRBJ1-1; D unresolved. CDR3 region: CASRFAPTGTEAFF. For the CDR3, the DNA is TGTGCCAGCAGATTCGCTCCCACTGGAACTGAAGCTTTCTTT.